A single sample is the source of the 12 T cell receptor beta chains below, sequenced in a study of blood T cell repertoires in COVID-19. TCRdb's copy holds only in-frame clones and misses some; the assay was immunoSEQ multiplex PCR. The sample holds some 140,000 clones, 91% seen once. Sequencing was carried out using peripheral blood. These receptors came from a man between 50 and 59 years old with acute or convalescent COVID-19.

V and J are TRBV2 and TRBJ2-2; a weak D match, TRBD1 (6 bases). Germline V lookup: CDR1 SNHLY, CDR2 FYNNEI. The CDR3 spans 16 residues. Deletions cut 7 bases from V and 1 base from J, with 16 bases between. The CDR3 region is CASKLQGTQNTGELFF. CDR3 nucleotide sequence: TGTGCCAGCAAGCTGCAAGGGACACAGAACACCGGGGAGCTGTTTTTT.

The rearrangement joins TRBV4-2 to TRBJ2-5; 11 nucleotides match TRBD2. The CDR3 extends over 16 amino acids. The germline V gene encodes CDR1 LGHNA and CDR2 YNFKEQ. Trimming cost V 0 bases and J 1 base; bases outside gene matches: 1. The CDR3 sequence is CASSQDSGGVQETQYF. The CDR3 DNA follows: TGTGCCAGCAGCCAAGATAGCGGGGGGGTCCAAGAGACCCAGTACTTC.

The chain uses TRBV3-1 (or the pseudogene TRBV3-2) and TRBJ2-3; D is undetermined. The V and J ends lost 3 bases and 4 bases respectively, with 5 bases between them. Looked up from germline, CDR1 is LGHDT and CDR2 is YNNKEL (reference sequence). CDR3 length equals 12 residues. CDR3: CASSHISDTQYF. In nucleotides, the CDR3 is TGTGCCAGCAGCCATATCTCAGATACGCAGTATTTT.

The chain carries TRBV15 and TRBJ2-5; 7 bases match TRBD1. Germline V gene sequence: CDR1 LNHNV, CDR2 YYDKDF (reference sequence). The CDR3 has 16 residues. After removal of 3 bases from V and 5 bases from J, the junction contained 12 bases not matched to a gene. CDR3 sequence (DNA): TGTGCCACCAGCAGCAGGGGGTCGAAGGATCGGGAGACCCAGTACTTC. Translating gives CATSSRGSKDRETQYF.

This clone occurred once. The V and J genes are TRBV7-2 and TRBJ2-6; 9 nucleotides agree with TRBD1. The CDR3 totals 17 residues. Germline V CDR1 and CDR2: SGHTA, FQGNSA. Trimming at V came to 5 bases and at J to 2 bases, leaving 7 bases not matched to a gene. The CDR3 here is CASSAPGQGTGANVLTF. The CDR3, as DNA: TGTGCCAGCAGCGCCCCGGGACAGGGCACTGGGGCCAACGTCCTGACTTTC. Full variable domain (missing parts from reference TRBV7-2 and TRBJ2-6): GAGVSQSPSNKVTEKGKDVELRCDPISGHTALYWYRQSLGQGLEFLIYFQGNSAPDKSGLPSDRFSAERTGGSVSTLTIQRTQQEDSAVYLCASSAPGQGTGANVLTFGAGSRLTVL.

The V and J genes are TRBV7-9 and TRBJ2-3, with TRBD2 matching over 11 bases. The CDR3 spans 17 residues. Trimming removed 5 bases from V and 2 bases from J; junction bases left unmatched: 9. Germline CDR1 and CDR2: SEHNR and FQNEAQ (reference sequence). DNA for the CDR3: TGTGCCAGCAGCCTGGGGACTAGCGGATCCATCACAGATACGCAGTATTTT. It encodes CASSLGTSGSITDTQYF.

The chain couples TRBV18 to TRBJ2-1, with 9 bases matching TRBD2. The CDR3 has 18 residues. Germline CDR1 KGHSH, CDR2 LQKENI. V lost 2 bases and J lost 5; bases outside the gene matches: 13. The CDR3 sequence: CASSPNARPASGNNEQFF. In nucleotides, the CDR3 is TGTGCCAGCTCACCAAACGCCCGCCCGGCTAGCGGGAACAATGAGCAGTTCTTC.

The chain joins TRBV7-2 to TRBJ1-5, with 11 bases fitting TRBD1. The ends lost 5 bases at V and 7 bases at J; junction bases unmatched: 7. CDR3 length: 15 amino acids. The germline V gene has CDR1 SGHTA and CDR2 FQGNSA. DNA for the CDR3: TGTGCCAGCAGCCAGGGACAGGGGGTTAGACAGCCCCAGCATTTT. This translates into CASSQGQGVRQPQHF.

A note on this clone: Other DNA sequences in the sample encode the same CDR3. The CDR3 reads CASSETGGYGYTF. The CDR3, as DNA: TGTGCCAGCAGCGAGACAGGGGGTTATGGCTACACCTTC. The chain carries TRBV28 and TRBJ1-2; 9 positions match TRBD1. V lost 6 bases to trimming and J lost 5 bases; unmatched junction nucleotides: 4. The CDR3 consists of 13 residues. Germline V gene data show CDR1 as MDHEN and CDR2 as SYDVKM.

The chain combines TRBV5-1 with TRBJ2-1; D is undetermined. V was clipped by 4 bases and J by 0 bases, with 11 bases between them. The CDR3 extends over 15 amino acids. Per germline, CDR1 SGHRS and CDR2 YFSETQ. The CDR3: CASSPTPSSYNEQFF. The CDR3 DNA sequence: TGCGCCAGCAGCCCGACTCCCAGCTCCTACAATGAGCAGTTCTTC.

The chain employs TRBV6-7 and TRBJ2-1; a possible D gene is TRBD1 (6 bases). TRBV6-7 is annotated as an ORF whose role is uncertain. Trimming cost V 5 bases and J 9 bases, with 20 bases left between them. CDR3 length equals 15 residues. The chain's CDR3 is CASSAGQKTAGEQFF. The CDR3 nucleotides are TGTGCCAGCAGTGCCGGACAGAAAACCGCCGGTGAGCAGTTCTTC.

J is TRBJ1-6 and V is TRBV25-1, with 9 bases matching TRBD1. Germline CDR1 is MGHDK and CDR2 is SYGVNS. V lost 6 bases and J lost 6; bases outside the gene matches: 6. The CDR3 length is 15 residues. The CDR3 nucleotides read TGTGCCAGCAGACACAGGGGGCTTCCTAATTCACCCCTCCACTTT. This encodes CASRHRGLPNSPLHF.